This T cell receptor beta chain was retrieved from a study of blood T cell repertoires in COVID-19. The overall study: The United States, Italy and Spain provided the acute and convalescent COVID-19 samples. The cDNA or gDNA used as material had been derived from T cells, B-cell-depleted T cells, or PBMCs.

Original methodology: How many nucleated cells were present was estimated from reference gene primer amplification. Assay used: immunoSEQ multiplex PCR; TCRdb lists only in-frame clones, some missing. The V and J calls and the clone size are those of that table, but D and trimming were determined from the DNA. The data show some 15,000 clones, with roughly 88% seen just once and around 8.5% held by the top ten. CDR3 size: 15 residues. V shed 3 bases and J 8 bases; nucleotides not matched to a gene: 5. Germline values: CDR1 MDHEN, CDR2 SYDVKM. This sequence originates from a human donor in a cohort sampled during active COVID-19. What was sequenced was peripheral blood. This chain links TRBV28 with TRBJ1-4; 11 bases line up with TRBD1. CDR3 protein: CASSLAGTGGEKLFF. CDR3 nucleotide sequence: TGTGCCAGCAGTTTGGCCGGGACAGGGGGAGAAAAACTGTTTTTT.